This record covers a single T cell receptor (beta chain). The sample is drawn from a study of blood T cell repertoires in COVID-19. Study information: The United States, Italy and Spain provided the acute and convalescent COVID-19 samples. T cells, B-cell-depleted T cells, or PBMCs provided the cDNA or gDNA that served as material.

The CDR3 sequence is 16 residues long. The V segment lost 2 bases and the J segment 2 bases; nucleotides outside the gene matches: 5. Germline V CDR1 and CDR2: SGHRS, YFSETQ. Original data processing: The assay estimated nucleated cells by amplifying reference gene primers. TCRdb's table, derived via immunoSEQ multiplex PCR, lists solely in-frame clones and lacks some. V, J and clone size are taken as reported in that table, and D and trimming were inferred from the DNA itself. Of 55,000 to 75,000 clones in the sample, approximately 78% were seen once. This rearrangement joins TRBV5-1 to TRBJ2-7, with 12 bases fitting TRBD2. Sequencing was performed on peripheral blood. The source is a man older than 75 with acute or convalescent COVID-19. The CDR3 loop reads CASSFELAGGPYEQYF. The CDR3 region has the DNA TGCGCCAGCAGCTTCGAGCTAGCGGGAGGGCCCTACGAGCAGTACTTC. Filled out from reference TRBV5-1 and TRBJ2-7, the complete variable domain reads KAGVTQTPRYLIKTRGQQVTLSCSPISGHRSVSWYQQTPGQGLQFLFEYFSETQRNKGNFPGRFSGRQFSNSRSEMNVSTLELGDSALYLCASSFELAGGPYEQYFGPGTRLTVT.